These 13 T cell receptor beta chains were sequenced from one sample in a study of cytomegalovirus exposure and HLA in healthy donors. Use of 60 Vbeta and 13 Jbeta primers characterized the PCR. Generated by immunoSEQ multiplex PCR, the TCRdb table keeps only in-frame clones and is missing some. The table lists 30,000 to 50,000 clones. Source material: PBMCs. Receptor source: a young woman in good health and CMV-seropositive.

This chain connects TRBV14 to TRBJ1-6; D unclear. V was clipped by 5 bases and J by 1 base, with 12 bases between them. Germline CDR1 and CDR2: SGHDN and FVKESK. The CDR3 consists of 16 residues. The CDR3 loop reads CASSYERVSYNSPLHF. The CDR3 region has the DNA TGTGCCAGCAGCTATGAGAGGGTATCCTATAATTCACCCCTCCACTTT.

V is TRBV27 and J is TRBJ2-5; a weak D match, TRBD1 (6 bases). The CDR3 length is 13 residues. The V gene's germline CDR1 is MNHEY and CDR2 SMNVEV (reference sequence). Trimming left V 7 bases short and J 7 bases short, with 16 bases between. CDR3 sequence reads: CASTLDRGGTQYF. The CDR3 nucleotides are TGTGCCAGCACCCTGGACAGAGGAGGGACCCAGTACTTC.

V and J are TRBV6-1 and TRBJ1-1; no reliable D call. The germline gives CDR1 MNHNS, CDR2 SASEGT. The CDR3 consists of 14 residues. Trimming pared 1 base from V and 0 bases from J, leaving 6 bases between. In nucleotides, the CDR3 is TGTGCCAGCAGTGAAGGGCCCTTGAACACTGAAGCTTTCTTT. Translation gives CASSEGPLNTEAFF.

DNA for the CDR3: TGCGCCAGCCGCTCTGGGGCCCAAGAGACCCAGTACTTC. It specifies CASRSGAQETQYF. The chain joins TRBV5-1 to TRBJ2-5; D perhaps matches TRBD1 (5 bases). CDR1 and CDR2 (germline): SGHRS, YFSETQ. The CDR3 consists of 13 residues. V dropped 7 bases and J dropped 1 base, with 11 bases sitting between them.

The CDR3 DNA reads as TGTGCCAGCAGCCAAGGGCTAGCGGGGAACGAGCAGTACTTC. Translated: CASSQGLAGNEQYF. The chain uses TRBV14 and TRBJ2-7; 9 bases align to TRBD2. Trimming removed 1 base from V and 5 bases from J; junction bases left unmatched: 3. The CDR3 extends over 14 amino acids. Germline V gene sequence: CDR1 SGHDN, CDR2 FVKESK.

The CDR3 is CASSFSGGLIDEQYF. CDR3 bases: TGTGCCAGCAGCTTTAGCGGGGGGTTAATCGACGAGCAGTACTTC. The chain employs TRBV7-2 and TRBJ2-7, with TRBD2 matching over 10 bases. This CDR3 contains 15 residues. Germline V gene lookup returns CDR1 SGHTA and CDR2 FQGNSA. Trimming cost V 3 bases and J 5 bases; bases outside gene matches: 7. Based on the CDR3 plus reference TRBV7-2 and TRBJ2-7, the full variable domain is GAGVSQSPSNKVTEKGKDVELRCDPISGHTALYWYRQSLGQGLEFLIYFQGNSAPDKSGLPSDRFSAERTGGSVSTLTIQRTQQEDSAVYLCASSFSGGLIDEQYFGPGTRLTVT.

The chain links TRBV6-5 to TRBJ1-1, with D perhaps matching TRBD1 (5 bases). Trimming took 7 bases from V and 7 from J, leaving 19 bases between them. This CDR3 spans 14 amino acids. The V gene's germline CDR1 is MNHEY and CDR2 SVGAGI. CDR3 DNA sequence: TGTGCCAGCACCAGAGACAGCAGGGCTAGTGAAGCTTTCTTT. Its translation: CASTRDSRASEAFF.

This chain links TRBV30 with TRBJ1-1, with 10 positions matching TRBD1. There are 11 residues in the CDR3. Germline lookup yields CDR1 GTSNPN and CDR2 SVGIG (reference sequence). J gave up 4 bases and V 8 bases, and 1 base lay outside the gene matches. The CDR3 spells CARQGATEAFF. The CDR3 DNA follows: TGTGCCCGACAGGGGGCCACTGAAGCTTTCTTT.

The rearrangement uses TRBV7-8 and TRBJ2-3; unclear D gene. V lost 5 bases to trimming and J lost 2 bases, with 8 bases between them. The CDR3 spans 13 residues. Per the germline V gene, CDR1 is SGHVS and CDR2 is FQNEAQ. CDR3 protein: CASSNGLTDTQYF. The CDR3 coding sequence is TGTGCCAGCAGCAATGGGCTCACAGATACGCAGTATTTT.

The V and J genes are TRBV7-9 and TRBJ2-7, with 9 bases matching TRBD2. The CDR3 is 14 amino acids. The germline CDR1 and CDR2 sequences are SEHNR and FQNEAQ (reference sequence). V lost 3 bases to trimming and J lost 2 bases; unmatched junction nucleotides: 2. Written as DNA, the CDR3 is TGTGCCAGCAGCTTGGCTAGCGGGGCCTACGAGCAGTACTTC. This codes for CASSLASGAYEQYF.

V is TRBV6-1 and J is TRBJ2-7; possibly TRBD2 for D (7 bases). Germline V lookup: CDR1 MNHNS, CDR2 SASEGT. This CDR3 has 14 residues. Trimming removed 3 bases from V and 2 bases from J, with 11 bases in between. This CDR3 reads CASSDTGGPYEQYF. The CDR3 DNA is TGTGCCAGCAGTGACACGGGGGGCCCCTACGAGCAGTACTTC.

The V gene is TRBV5-4, the J gene TRBJ1-1; D possibly corresponds to TRBD1 (5 bases). This CDR3 is built from 13 residues. Trimming took 2 bases from V and 1 from J, leaving 6 bases between them. Germline lookup yields CDR1 SGHNT and CDR2 YYREEE (reference sequence). The CDR3 protein is CASSFDRNTEAFF. The CDR3 DNA reads TGTGCCAGCAGCTTCGACAGGAACACTGAAGCTTTCTTT.

The J gene is TRBJ1-1, the V gene TRBV5-1, with no clear D. Germline CDR1 SGHRS, CDR2 YFSETQ. The CDR3 extends over 15 amino acids. Trimming took 0 bases from V and 0 from J, leaving 9 bases between them. CDR3 in amino acids: CASSLEPGMNTEAFF. The DNA for the CDR3 is TGCGCCAGCAGCTTGGAGCCGGGTATGAACACTGAAGCTTTCTTT.